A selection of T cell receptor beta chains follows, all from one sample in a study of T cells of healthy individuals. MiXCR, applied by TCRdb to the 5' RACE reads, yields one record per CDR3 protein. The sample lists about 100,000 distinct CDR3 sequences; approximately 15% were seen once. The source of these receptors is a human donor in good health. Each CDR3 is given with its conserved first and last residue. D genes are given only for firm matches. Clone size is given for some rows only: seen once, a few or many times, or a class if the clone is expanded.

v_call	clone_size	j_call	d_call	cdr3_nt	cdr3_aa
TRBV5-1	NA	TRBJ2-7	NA	TGCGCCAGCAGCCCGGACGGGTACTCCTACGAGCAGTACTTC	CASSPDGYSYEQYF
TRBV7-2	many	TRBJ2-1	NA	TGTGCCAGCAGCTTAGTGGATGAGCAGTTCTTC	CASSLVDEQFF
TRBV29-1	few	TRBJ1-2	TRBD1	TGCAGCGTTGTCCTGGACAGGGGCCGGGGCTACACCTTC	CSVVLDRGRGYTF
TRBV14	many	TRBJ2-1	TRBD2	TGTGCCAGCAGCCGAGGGACTAGCGGGTTGTACAATGAGCAGTTCTTC	CASSRGTSGLYNEQFF
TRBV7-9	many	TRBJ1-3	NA	TGTGCCAGCAGCTTACGGGGGATGCCTGGAAACACCATATATTTT	CASSLRGMPGNTIYF
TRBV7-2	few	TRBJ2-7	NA	TGTGCCAGCAGCCAATATAGTGCTGGCTACGAGCAGTACTTC	CASSQYSAGYEQYF
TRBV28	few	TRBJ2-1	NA	TGTGCCAGCAGCGGGCGGGACGGCAGCTCCTACAATGAGCAGTTCTTC	CASSGRDGSSYNEQFF
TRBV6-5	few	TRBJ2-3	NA	TGTGCCAGCAGTCAATTCCCAGATACGCAGTATTTT	CASSQFPDTQYF
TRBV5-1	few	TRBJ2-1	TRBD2	TGCGCCAGCAGCGTACTAGCGGGAGGCGGCAATGAGCAGTTCTTC	CASSVLAGGGNEQFF
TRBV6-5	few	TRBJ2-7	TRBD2	TGTGCCAGCAGACTCCCAGGACTAGCGGGTTCCTACGAGCAGTACTTC	CASRLPGLAGSYEQYF
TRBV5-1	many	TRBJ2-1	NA	TGCGCCAGCAGCTTTTTCGACAGGGAGGCTGAGCAGTTCTTC	CASSFFDREAEQFF
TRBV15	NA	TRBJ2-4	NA	TGTGCCACCAGCACGAGGTGGGGAAACATTCAGTACTTC	CATSTRWGNIQYF
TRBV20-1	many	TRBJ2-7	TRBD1	TGCAGTGCTAGCCGTGACAGGGTTATCGAGCAGTACTTC	CSASRDRVIEQYF
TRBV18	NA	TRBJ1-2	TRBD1	TGTGCCAGCTCACCCAGACAGGGCGTCACAGATGGCTACACCTTC	CASSPRQGVTDGYTF
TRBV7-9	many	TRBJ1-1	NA	TGTGCCAGCAGCCAGAGAATTCAAACGAACACTGAAGCTTTCTTT	CASSQRIQTNTEAFF
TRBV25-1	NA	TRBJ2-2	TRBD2	TGTGCCAGCAGAGGGACTAGGGGAGAAAGGGAGCCCGGGGAGCTGTTTTTT	CASRGTRGEREPGELFF
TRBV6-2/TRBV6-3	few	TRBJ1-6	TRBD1	TGTGCCAGCAGGAAGCCGGGACAGGTTAATTCACCCCTCCACTTT	CASRKPGQVNSPLHF
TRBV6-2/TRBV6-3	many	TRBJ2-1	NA	TGTGCCAGCAGGATGATTGGGGGGCGCTACAATGAGCAGTTCTTC	CASRMIGGRYNEQFF
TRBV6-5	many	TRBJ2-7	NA	TGTGCCAGCAGAACCAAGCAGGGTGGGAGGTACGAGCAGTACTTC	CASRTKQGGRYEQYF
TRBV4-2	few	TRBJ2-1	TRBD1	TGTGCCAGCAGCCAAAAAGGGACAGGGAGCAATGAGCAGTTCTTC	CASSQKGTGSNEQFF
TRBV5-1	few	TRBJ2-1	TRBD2	TGCGCCAGCAGCTTGATGCGGGAGGGCCCCAATGAGCAGTTCTTC	CASSLMREGPNEQFF
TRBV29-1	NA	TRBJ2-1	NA	TGCAGCGCCCATAGAACCAGTAGCGGTATTTCCTACAATGAGCAGTTCTTC	CSAHRTSSGISYNEQFF
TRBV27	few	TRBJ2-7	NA	TGTGCCAGCAGTTTAGGGGCCTCCTACGAGCAGTACTTC	CASSLGASYEQYF
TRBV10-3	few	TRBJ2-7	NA	TGTGCCATTCAACGGGACTCACAGTTCTACGAGCAGTACTTC	CAIQRDSQFYEQYF
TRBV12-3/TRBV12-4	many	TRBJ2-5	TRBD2	TGTGCCAGCAGTACAGGGTGGGTTCCAGCGGGAGAGCGGGTAGAGACCCAGTACTTC	CASSTGWVPAGERVETQYF
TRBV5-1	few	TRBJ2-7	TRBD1	TGCGCCAGCAGCACCCAAGGGGGCCCCTACGAGCAGTACTTC	CASSTQGGPYEQYF
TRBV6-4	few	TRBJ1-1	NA	TGTGCCAGCAGTGACTCAGCAGGAGATGGGCTAGCTTTCTTT	CASSDSAGDGLAFF
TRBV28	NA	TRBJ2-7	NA	TGTGCCAGCATGGGGAGGCCGAGCTACGAGCAGTACTTC	CASMGRPSYEQYF
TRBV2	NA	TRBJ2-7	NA	TGTGCCAGCCTTGGCCAGCTACAGTACTTC	CASLGQLQYF
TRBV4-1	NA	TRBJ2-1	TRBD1	TGCGCCAGCAGCCCTCAATGGGGGACAGGGGCCTTTTCCTACAATGAGCAGTTCTTC	CASSPQWGTGAFSYNEQFF
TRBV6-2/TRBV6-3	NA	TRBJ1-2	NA	TGTGCCAGCAGTTACTCGGCGAGGACACCATATGGCTACACCTTC	CASSYSARTPYGYTF
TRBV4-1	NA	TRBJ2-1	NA	TGCGCCAGCAGCCAAGTGGGTGGCAGACACAATGAGCAGTTCTTC	CASSQVGGRHNEQFF
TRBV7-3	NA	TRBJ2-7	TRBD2	TGTGCCAGCAGCCACGGACTAGCGGAACTACCCTACGAGCAGTACTTC	CASSHGLAELPYEQYF
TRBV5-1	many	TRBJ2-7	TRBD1	TGCGCCAGCAGCTTCGGACCGACAGGGGTTTCGTACGAGCAGTACTTC	CASSFGPTGVSYEQYF
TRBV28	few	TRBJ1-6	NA	TGTGCCAGCAGTCCCCCGAGACAAGCCGTTTATAATTCACCCCTCCACTTT	CASSPPRQAVYNSPLHF
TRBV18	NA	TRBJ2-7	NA	TGTGCCAGCTCACCCCAGGACGGAAGTGAGCAGTACTTC	CASSPQDGSEQYF
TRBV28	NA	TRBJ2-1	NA	TGTGCCAGCAGTGGGGGATGGTTTTCCTACAATGAGCAGTTCTTC	CASSGGWFSYNEQFF
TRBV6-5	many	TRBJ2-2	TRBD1	TGTGCCAGCAGATGGACAGGGGGCGGGAACACCGGGGAGCTGTTTTTT	CASRWTGGGNTGELFF
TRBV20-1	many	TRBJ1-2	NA	TGCAGTGCTCAGGGAGGGGGGAGTAACTATGGCTACACCTTC	CSAQGGGSNYGYTF
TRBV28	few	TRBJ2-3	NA	TGTGCCAGCAGTTTATTTCGGATATCTGGGAGGGATACGCAGTATTTT	CASSLFRISGRDTQYF
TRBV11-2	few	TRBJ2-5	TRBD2	TGTGCCAGCAGGGTATTCCCGGGGGGGAAAGAGACCCAGTACTTC	CASRVFPGGKETQYF
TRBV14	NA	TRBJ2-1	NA	TGTGCCAGCGCGAAGAGGACGGAATACAATGAGCAGTTCTTC	CASAKRTEYNEQFF
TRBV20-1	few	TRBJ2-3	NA	TGCAGTGCTAGGGAGGGTACAGATACGCAGTATTTT	CSAREGTDTQYF
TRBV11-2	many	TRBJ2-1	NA	TGTGCCAGCAGCTTGGCGGTAGAGTACAATGAGCAGTTCTTC	CASSLAVEYNEQFF
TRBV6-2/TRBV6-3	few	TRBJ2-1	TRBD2	TGTGCCAGCAGTTACCGACTAGCGGCCCGGAGCTCCTACAATGAGCAGTTCTTC	CASSYRLAARSSYNEQFF
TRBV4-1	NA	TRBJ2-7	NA	TGCGCCAGCAGCCAAGATTGGTTGAGGGGTCTCGAGCAGTACTTC	CASSQDWLRGLEQYF
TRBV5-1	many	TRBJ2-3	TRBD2	TGCGCCAGCAGCTTGGCCACTAGCGGGGGGGCTGAAGATACGCAGTATTTT	CASSLATSGGAEDTQYF
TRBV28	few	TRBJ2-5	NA	TGTGCCAGCAGTTTTTGGGGTAGCGGCCAAGAGACCCAGTACTTC	CASSFWGSGQETQYF
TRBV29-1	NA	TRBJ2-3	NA	TGCAGCGTTGAAGGCGGTACGGGAATAAGCACAGATACGCAGTATTTT	CSVEGGTGISTDTQYF
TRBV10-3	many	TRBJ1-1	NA	TGTGCCATCGGGAGGGCGCGGGAGAACACTGAAGCTTTCTTT	CAIGRARENTEAFF
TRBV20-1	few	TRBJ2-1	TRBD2	TGCAGTGCCCCGAGGGGTAGCGGGGACTACAATGAGCAGTTCTTC	CSAPRGSGDYNEQFF
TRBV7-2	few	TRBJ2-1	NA	TGTGCCAGCAGCTTAGTAAGGTCTGCCTACAATGAGCAGTTCTTC	CASSLVRSAYNEQFF
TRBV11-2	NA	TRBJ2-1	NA	TGTGCCAGCAGCTTAAGGTTGGGGACTGTGGCACCTGAGCAGTTCTTC	CASSLRLGTVAPEQFF
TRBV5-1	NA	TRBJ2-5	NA	TGCGCCAGCAGCTTCCCGACAGGCGGAGAGACCCAGTACTTC	CASSFPTGGETQYF
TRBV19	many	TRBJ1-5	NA	TGTGCCAGTGGATTGGGTCTTAGCAATCAGCCCCAGCATTTT	CASGLGLSNQPQHF
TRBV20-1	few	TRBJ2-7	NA	TGCAGTGCCCTGGCGTCCTACGAGCAGTACTTC	CSALASYEQYF
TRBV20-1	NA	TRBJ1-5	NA	TGCAGTGCTAGAGCTGGGAGCCTTTGGGGAGCACAGCCCCAGCATTTT	CSARAGSLWGAQPQHF
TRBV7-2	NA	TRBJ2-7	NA	TGTGCCAGCAGCTTAGAACTAGCCACCTACGAGCAGTACTTC	CASSLELATYEQYF
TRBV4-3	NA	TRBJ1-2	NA	TGCGCCAGCAGCCAAGTTTGGAGGGGGGTACATGGCTACACCTTC	CASSQVWRGVHGYTF
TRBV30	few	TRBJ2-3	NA	TGTGCCTGGAGGACGATGGGGGGTCACACAGATACGCAGTATTTT	CAWRTMGGHTDTQYF